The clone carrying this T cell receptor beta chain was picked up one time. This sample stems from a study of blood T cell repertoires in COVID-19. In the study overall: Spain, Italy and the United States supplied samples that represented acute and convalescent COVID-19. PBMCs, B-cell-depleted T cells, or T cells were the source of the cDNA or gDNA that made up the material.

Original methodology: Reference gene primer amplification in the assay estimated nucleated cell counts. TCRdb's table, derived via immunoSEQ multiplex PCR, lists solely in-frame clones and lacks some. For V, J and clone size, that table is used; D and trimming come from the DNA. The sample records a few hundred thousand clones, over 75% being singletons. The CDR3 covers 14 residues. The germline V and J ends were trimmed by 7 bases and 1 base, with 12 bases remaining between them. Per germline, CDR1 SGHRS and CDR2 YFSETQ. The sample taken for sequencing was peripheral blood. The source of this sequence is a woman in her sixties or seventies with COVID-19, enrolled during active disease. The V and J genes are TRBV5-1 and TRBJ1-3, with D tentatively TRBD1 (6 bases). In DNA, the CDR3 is TGCGCCAGCGCCACAGGGAGTTCTGGAAACACCATATATTTT. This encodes CASATGSSGNTIYF. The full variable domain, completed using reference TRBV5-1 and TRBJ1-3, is KAGVTQTPRYLIKTRGQQVTLSCSPISGHRSVSWYQQTPGQGLQFLFEYFSETQRNKGNFPGRFSGRQFSNSRSEMNVSTLELGDSALYLCASATGSSGNTIYFGEGSWLTVV.